Listed below are T cell receptor beta chains from one sample, sequenced in a study of CD8 T cells in ankylosing spondylitis. Each CDR3 protein gets one entry after TCRdb re-called the 5' RACE reads with MiXCR. The sample carries 120,000 to 150,000 distinct CDR3 sequences, 7% to 10% recorded once. The sequenced material came from synovial fluid, either unsorted or a sorted T cell fraction (not recorded which). Receptor source: a male donor with ankylosing spondylitis. CDR3s include the opening cysteine and the closing phenylalanine or tryptophan. The order of the fields is J gene, D gene, clone size, V gene, CDR3 protein, CDR3 DNA. The D gene is left open where the match is weak. Clone size appears in some rows only: once, few, many, or a class for an expanded clone.

TRBJ1-2	NA	NA	TRBV20-1	CSPFGDGYGYTF	TGCAGTCCCTTTGGAGATGGCTATGGCTACACCTTC
TRBJ2-7	NA	NA	TRBV12-3/TRBV12-4	CASRGVDAYEQYF	TGTGCCAGCAGGGGGGTAGATGCCTACGAGCAGTACTTC
TRBJ1-1	TRBD1	few	TRBV29-1	CSVDGTAGTEAFF	TGCAGCGTTGATGGGACAGCTGGGACTGAAGCTTTCTTT
TRBJ1-1	NA	many	TRBV9	CASSGHGDTEAFF	TGTGCCAGCAGCGGACACGGAGACACTGAAGCTTTCTTT
TRBJ1-2	TRBD1	many	TRBV12-3/TRBV12-4	CASRPSGGAGYGYTF	TGTGCCAGCAGACCCTCAGGGGGCGCGGGCTATGGCTACACCTTC
TRBJ2-1	TRBD2	few	TRBV20-1	CSARLGSGSNEQFF	TGCAGTGCTAGGCTTGGTAGCGGGAGCAATGAGCAGTTCTTC
TRBJ2-1	TRBD2	many	TRBV20-1	CSARGLAGWNEQFF	TGCAGTGCTAGGGGACTAGCGGGTTGGAATGAGCAGTTCTTC
TRBJ1-6	NA	many	TRBV28	CASSPARGSPLHF	TGTGCCAGCAGCCCTGCGAGGGGATCACCCCTCCACTTT
TRBJ2-2	NA	many	TRBV20-1	CSARGHWGELFF	TGCAGTGCTAGAGGCCACTGGGGGGAGCTGTTTTTT
TRBJ1-3	NA	many	TRBV7-2	CASSLDREGSGNTIYF	TGTGCCAGCAGCTTAGACAGGGAGGGCTCTGGAAACACCATATATTTT
TRBJ2-7	NA	NA	TRBV7-9	CASSSPPDEQYF	TGTGCCAGCAGCTCCCCGCCGGACGAGCAGTACTTC
TRBJ1-2	NA	few	TRBV7-2	CASSLVGREGANYGYTF	TGTGCCAGCAGCTTAGTTGGCAGGGAAGGCGCTAACTATGGCTACACCTTC
TRBJ2-3	NA	many	TRBV7-2	CASSLSGQHMDTQYF	TGTGCCAGCAGCTTAAGCGGCCAGCACATGGATACGCAGTATTTT
TRBJ1-6	NA	few	TRBV5-1	CASSGGTPLNSPLHF	TGCGCCAGCAGCGGGGGGACACCACTGAATTCACCCCTCCACTTT
TRBJ2-5	NA	many	TRBV20-1	CSAIPTSGVRAKTQYF	TGCAGTGCAATCCCGACCTCCGGGGTCCGAGCGAAGACCCAGTACTTC
TRBJ2-7	NA	many	TRBV10-3	CAISGQAYEQYF	TGTGCCATCAGTGGCCAGGCCTACGAGCAGTACTTC
TRBJ1-2	TRBD1	few	TRBV28	CASRTSGTDIYGYTF	TGTGCCAGCAGGACTTCCGGGACAGATATCTATGGCTACACCTTC
TRBJ1-1	NA	many	TRBV29-1	CSVWNLNTEAFF	TGCAGCGTGTGGAATTTGAACACTGAAGCTTTCTTT
TRBJ2-7	NA	few	TRBV5-1	CASSLANGVGEQYF	TGCGCCAGCAGCTTGGCCAACGGGGTAGGCGAGCAGTACTTC
TRBJ2-2	NA	many	TRBV20-1	CSASDQTNTGELFF	TGCAGTGCTAGTGACCAAACGAACACCGGGGAGCTGTTTTTT
TRBJ2-1	TRBD2	many	TRBV4-3	CASSQRLAVQGEQFF	TGCGCCAGCAGCCAACGACTAGCGGTACAGGGGGAGCAGTTCTTC
TRBJ2-3	NA	many	TRBV6-4	CASSPGETDTQYF	TGTGCCAGCAGTCCAGGGGAGACAGATACGCAGTATTTT
TRBJ2-1	NA	many	TRBV7-6	CASSQFGAGTLYYNEQFF	TGTGCCAGCAGCCAATTTGGGGCCGGGACTCTATACTACAATGAGCAGTTCTTC
TRBJ2-7	TRBD2	many	TRBV20-1	CSASMYAGGAYEQYF	TGCAGTGCTAGTATGTATGCGGGAGGGGCCTACGAGCAGTACTTC
TRBJ1-2	NA	many	TRBV20-1	CSAMVPDNYGYTF	TGCAGTGCTATGGTCCCAGACAACTATGGCTACACCTTC
TRBJ1-4	NA	few	TRBV28	CASSFGGTHEKLFF	TGTGCCAGCAGTTTCGGGGGTACCCACGAAAAACTGTTTTTT
TRBJ1-5	NA	many	TRBV20-1	CSANPGDQPQHF	TGCAGTGCTAACCCCGGCGATCAGCCCCAGCATTTT
TRBJ1-4	NA	few	TRBV7-2	CASTETRGSRKLFF	TGTGCCAGCACCGAAACAAGGGGTTCTCGAAAACTGTTTTTT
TRBJ2-1	NA	once	TRBV21-1	CASSKKPGTSGYNEQFF	TGTGCCAGCAGCAAAAAGCCGGGGACTAGCGGATACAATGAGCAGTTCTTC
TRBJ2-7	NA	many	TRBV20-1	CSARGTTYEQYF	TGCAGTGCTAGAGGGACCACCTACGAGCAGTACTTC
TRBJ2-1	NA	NA	TRBV7-2	CASSLAPLTGGEQFF	TGTGCCAGCAGCTTGGCACCTCTCACCGGGGGTGAGCAGTTCTTC
TRBJ1-6	NA	NA	TRBV7-2	CASSLGGFNSPLHF	TGTGCCAGCAGCTTAGGGGGGTTCAATTCACCCCTCCACTTT
TRBJ2-5	NA	few	TRBV7-2	CASSSGPDSLETQYF	TGTGCCAGCAGCTCGGGCCCAGATAGTTTGGAGACCCAGTACTTC
TRBJ2-7	TRBD1	many	TRBV20-1	CSALTGADEQYF	TGCAGTGCTTTAACAGGGGCCGACGAGCAGTACTTC
TRBJ2-1	TRBD2	many	TRBV4-2	CASSQSSGSSYNEQFF	TGTGCCAGCAGCCAGTCTAGCGGGAGTTCCTACAATGAGCAGTTCTTC
TRBJ1-1	NA	many	TRBV27	CASSFRADVLMNTEAFF	TGTGCCAGCAGTTTTCGGGCTGACGTTCTTATGAACACTGAAGCTTTCTTT
TRBJ1-2	TRBD1	NA	TRBV25-1	CASSESRLDRAVPNYGYTF	TGTGCCAGCAGTGAATCCCGTCTGGACAGGGCTGTACCTAACTATGGCTACACCTTC
TRBJ2-5	NA	many	TRBV7-8	CASSLVGGRMTQYF	TGTGCCAGCAGCTTAGTTGGGGGCAGGATGACCCAGTACTTC
TRBJ1-2	NA	few	TRBV7-2	CASSENRGVHYGYTF	TGTGCCAGCAGCGAAAATCGGGGCGTTCACTATGGCTACACCTTC
TRBJ2-7	TRBD1	many	TRBV7-6	CASSPDRANEQYF	TGTGCCAGCAGCCCGGACAGGGCGAACGAGCAGTACTTC
TRBJ2-1	NA	many	TRBV12-3/TRBV12-4	CASSSARLNEQFF	TGTGCCAGCAGTTCCGCCCGGCTTAATGAGCAGTTCTTC
TRBJ2-2	TRBD2	many	TRBV6-2/TRBV6-3	CASSYSQRESSPGELFF	TGTGCCAGCAGTTACTCTCAGCGGGAGTCGTCCCCCGGGGAGCTGTTTTTT
TRBJ2-3	TRBD2	few	TRBV2	CASSVGSGGGDTQYF	TGTGCCAGCAGTGTTGGTAGCGGGGGTGGAGATACGCAGTATTTT
TRBJ1-1	NA	few	TRBV15	CATSREDTEAFF	TGTGCCACCAGCAGAGAAGACACTGAAGCTTTCTTT
TRBJ1-6	NA	many	TRBV4-2	CASSQDLTDSYGPLHF	TGTGCCAGCAGCCAAGATTTGACAGATTCCTACGGACCCCTCCACTTT
TRBJ1-3	NA	NA	TRBV3-1	CASSQAASGNTIYF	TGTGCCAGCAGCCAAGCGGCATCCGGAAACACCATATATTTT
TRBJ1-2	NA	few	TRBV7-9	CASSTIRAAVGYGYTF	TGTGCCAGCAGCACGATCCGGGCGGCGGTAGGGTATGGCTACACCTTC
TRBJ1-2	NA	medium-sized	TRBV6-5	CASRAWGYGYTF	TGTGCCAGCAGGGCGTGGGGATATGGCTACACCTTC
TRBJ2-7	TRBD1	few	TRBV4-2	CASSQGTGIYEQYF	TGTGCCAGCAGCCAAGGGACAGGGATATACGAGCAGTACTTC
TRBJ1-1	NA	few	TRBV5-6	CASSLGQVSAEAFF	TGTGCCAGCAGCTTGGGCCAGGTTAGCGCTGAAGCTTTCTTT
TRBJ1-1	TRBD1	few	TRBV7-2	CASSLDRGTTEAFF	TGTGCCAGCAGCTTAGACAGGGGTACGACTGAAGCTTTCTTT
TRBJ2-7	NA	NA	TRBV7-2	CASSLVGGGDEQYF	TGTGCCAGCAGCTTAGTCGGAGGGGGTGACGAGCAGTACTTC
TRBJ2-7	NA	few	TRBV5-1	CASSFLRGTSYEQYF	TGCGCCAGCAGTTTCCTCAGGGGTACCTCCTACGAGCAGTACTTC
TRBJ2-1	TRBD2	many	TRBV5-1	CASSLILAGSREQFF	TGCGCCAGCAGCTTAATTCTAGCGGGGAGCCGTGAGCAGTTCTTC
TRBJ1-1	NA	NA	TRBV11-3	CASSLVMGTEAFF	TGTGCCAGCAGCTTAGTTATGGGCACTGAAGCTTTCTTT
TRBJ1-2	NA	few	TRBV12-3/TRBV12-4	CASSSWGDAGGDGYTF	TGTGCCAGCAGTTCCTGGGGGGACGCCGGGGGGGATGGCTACACCTTC
TRBJ2-3	TRBD2	NA	TRBV5-1	CASSLVGTSGFPTDTQYF	TGCGCCAGCAGCTTGGTCGGGACTAGCGGATTTCCCACAGATACGCAGTATTTT
TRBJ2-7	NA	few	TRBV5-1	CASSLAGTRTYEQYF	TGCGCCAGCAGCTTGGCAGGGACTCGGACCTACGAGCAGTACTTC
TRBJ2-4	NA	many	TRBV9	CASSVALDGRDIQYF	TGTGCCAGCAGCGTAGCCTTGGACGGACGGGACATTCAGTACTTC
TRBJ2-1	NA	NA	TRBV7-2	CASSRSGTYNEQFF	TGTGCCAGCAGCCGTTCTGGGACATACAATGAGCAGTTCTTC